This T cell receptor beta chain was profiled in a study of blood T cell repertoires in COVID-19. The overall study: There were acute and convalescent COVID-19 samples, and they came from the United States, Italy and Spain.

Clones were read by immunoSEQ multiplex PCR, and TCRdb kept only the in-frame ones, dropping some. The sample has under 550,000 clones; approximately 90% are singletons. The Seattle patients, enrolled during active infection, were followed longitudinally. V was clipped by 5 bases and J by 10 bases; unmatched bases: 5. Germline CDR1 reads MNHEY; CDR2 reads SVGAGI. The CDR3 contains 12 residues. Specimen: peripheral blood. This chain joins TRBV6-5 and TRBJ2-1; 7 bases agree with TRBD2. This receptor was taken from a man aged 18-30 years with COVID-19, enrolled during active disease. The CDR3 protein is CASSRMGGEQFF. DNA of the CDR3: TGTGCCAGCAGTCGTATGGGGGGGGAGCAGTTCTTC.